The 20 T cell receptor beta chains reported below all come from one sample, sequenced in a study of T-cell reconstitution after alpha-beta-depleted transplantation in children. Unique molecular identifiers were built into the TCRbeta library. TCRdb re-analysed the PCR reads in MiXCR, keeping a single row per CDR3 protein. The repertoire consists of about 300,000 distinct CDR3 sequences, with around 9.1% occurring once and the leading ten covering just under 7.5%. This material consisted of PBMCs, taken before TCRalphabeta/CD19-depleted stem cell transplant. Receptor source: a boy under three years old with acute myeloid leukemia, due to receive a stem cell transplant.

This clonotype was counted ten times or more. The CDR3 is CASSYSEAGGLEQFF. The CDR3 nucleotides read TGTGCCAGCAGTTACTCCGAGGCAGGGGGCCTTGAGCAGTTCTTC. J is TRBJ2-1 and V is TRBV6-5; 8 bases fit TRBD1. The ends lost 0 bases at V and 9 bases at J; junction bases unmatched: 7. The CDR3 totals 15 residues. Germline CDR1 and CDR2: MNHEY and SVGAGI.

This clonotype showed up many times. The chain uses TRBV5-1 and TRBJ2-2; the D gene is possibly TRBD2 (6 bases). Germline values: CDR1 SGHRS, CDR2 YFSETQ. V gave up 7 bases and J gave up 6 bases, with 13 bases separating them. The CDR3 loop spans 13 amino acids. Here the CDR3 DNA reads TGCGCCAGCGACGGGACTCCCTCCGGGGAGCTGTTTTTT. Translation: CASDGTPSGELFF. The whole variable domain, filled in from reference TRBV5-1 and TRBJ2-2, reads KAGVTQTPRYLIKTRGQQVTLSCSPISGHRSVSWYQQTPGQGLQFLFEYFSETQRNKGNFPGRFSGRQFSNSRSEMNVSTLELGDSALYLCASDGTPSGELFFGEGSRLTVL.

The chain joins TRBV6-2 or TRBV6-3 to TRBJ2-7; D assignment may be TRBD1 or TRBD2 (6 bases each). Trimming shortened V by 2 bases and J by 4 bases, and 21 bases separated the two germline ends. The CDR3 runs 17 residues. Germline V lookup: CDR1 MNHEY, CDR2 SVGEGT. CDR3 in amino acids: CASSYPRTEGVGYEQYF. The CDR3 DNA sequence: TGTGCCAGCAGTTACCCCCGGACGGAGGGGGTCGGTTACGAGCAGTACTTC.

This clonotype was observed at least ten times. This chain links TRBV12-3 or TRBV12-4 with TRBJ2-5, with TRBD2 matching 10 bases. The CDR3 has 13 residues. V lost 5 bases, J lost 13 bases, and 10 bases stayed unmatched. CDR3: CASSPRLAGHMYF. The DNA of the CDR3 is TGTGCCAGCAGTCCCAGACTAGCGGGCCATATGTACTTC.

This clonotype showed up many times. The gene calls are TRBV12-3 or TRBV12-4 and TRBJ2-5; 9 positions match TRBD1. This CDR3 is 16 amino acids long. The junction had 17 bases not matched to a gene; V was cut back by 10 bases and J by 5 bases. Here the CDR3 reads CAISRGTGRAWETQYF. The CDR3 DNA sequence: TGTGCCATTAGCCGAGGGACAGGGAGAGCGTGGGAGACCCAGTACTTC.

This clonotype has a handful of counts. A much larger clonotype is one base distant, so this may be a read error. The chain carries TRBV7-2 and TRBJ2-3; perhaps TRBD2 as D (6 bases). The germline V gene has CDR1 SGHTA and CDR2 FQGNSA. The CDR3 is made up of 15 amino acids. V lost 2 bases and J 0 bases, leaving 9 bases between the germline ends. CDR3 sequence (DNA): TGTGCCAGCAGCTTAAGGCTAGCGAGCACAGATACGCAGTATTTT. Translation gives CASSLRLASTDTQYF.

This clonotype was detected many times. The chain carries TRBV11-2 and TRBJ1-2; D is uncertain. The CDR3 loop spans 14 amino acids. CDR1 and CDR2 (germline): SGHAT, FQNNGV. V lost 0 bases, J lost 4 bases, and 9 bases lay in between. In nucleotides, the CDR3 is TGTGCCAGCAGCTTAGAGGGGAGGTCCTATGGCTACACCTTC. Translated: CASSLEGRSYGYTF.

The CDR3 loop is CASTEDRGPRGYTF. CDR3 coding DNA: TGTGCCAGCACCGAGGACAGGGGCCCTAGGGGCTACACCTTC. The chain carries TRBV28 and TRBJ1-2, with 9 bases lining up with TRBD1. The junction had 11 bases not matched to a gene; V was cut back by 7 bases and J by 8 bases. Looked up from germline, CDR1 is MDHEN and CDR2 is SYDVKM. The CDR3 runs 14 residues.

This clonotype has a count of ten or more. CDR3: CASSLAGDSYNEQFF. In nucleotides, the CDR3 is TGCGCCAGCAGCCTAGCGGGAGACTCCTACAATGAGCAGTTCTTC. The V and J genes are TRBV5-1 and TRBJ2-1; 10 positions match TRBD2. The length of the CDR3 is 15 residues. The germline V gene has CDR1 SGHRS and CDR2 YFSETQ. After removal of 4 bases from V and 0 bases from J, the junction contained 1 base not matched to a gene.

This clonotype appeared many times. The chain couples TRBV20-1 to TRBJ2-1, with TRBD2 matching over 14 bases. CDR1 and CDR2 from the germline V gene are DFQATT and SNEGSKA (reference sequence). With 2 bases clipped from V and 9 bases from J, the junction kept 6 bases outside the gene matches. This CDR3 is 15 amino acids long. The DNA of the CDR3 is TGCAGTGCTAGACCGGGACTAGCGGGAGTTGGTGAGCAGTTCTTC. The encoded protein is CSARPGLAGVGEQFF.

Concerning this clonotype: Here the CDR3 omits its conserved ending phenylalanine or tryptophan, so a read error is the likely source. V and J are TRBV18 and TRBJ2-7; D might be TRBD1 or TRBD2, each matching 5 bases. This CDR3 comprises 13 residues. CDR1 is KGHSH, CDR2 LQKENI, per germline. V lost 2 bases to trimming and J lost 6 bases, with 11 bases between them. The CDR3 DNA is TGTGCCAGCTCACCAGGGACCCCTGGCGAGCAGTACTTG. Protein product: CASSPGTPGEQYL.

This clonotype was recorded at least ten times. The V call is TRBV18, the J call TRBJ1-2, with D tentatively TRBD1 (5 bases). Germline loops: CDR1 KGHSH, CDR2 LQKENI. The CDR3 contains 13 residues. V was pared by 2 bases and J by 3 bases, with 7 bases between. The CDR3 region is CASSPGADYGYTF. The CDR3 DNA reads as TGTGCCAGCTCACCAGGGGCAGACTATGGCTACACCTTC.

This chain links TRBV5-4 with TRBJ1-2; 11 positions match TRBD1. The CDR3 is 14 residues long. Germline V CDR1 and CDR2: SGHNT, YYREEE (reference sequence). The V and J ends lost 4 bases and 6 bases, in that order; junction bases with no gene match: 5. CDR3 sequence: CASSLDRGHDGYTF. The CDR3 bases are TGTGCCAGCAGCCTGGACAGGGGGCATGATGGCTACACCTTC. The variable domain in full, completed from reference TRBV5-4 and TRBJ1-2, reads ETGVTQSPTHLIKTRGQQVTLRCSSQSGHNTVSWYQQALGQGPQFIFQYYREEENGRGNFPPRFSGLQFPNYSSELNVNALELDDSALYLCASSLDRGHDGYTFGSGTRLTVV.

Ten or more counts support this clonotype. The V gene is TRBV28, the J gene TRBJ1-5; D might be TRBD1 (5 bases). The germline V gene encodes CDR1 MDHEN and CDR2 SYDVKM. Trimming pared 0 bases from V and 5 bases from J, leaving 8 bases between. The CDR3 length is 14 residues. CDR3 bases: TGTGCCAGCAGTTTATGGACAGCGTATCAGCCCCAGCATTTT. Amino acids: CASSLWTAYQPQHF.

This clonotype was observed at least ten times. The genes are TRBV29-1 and TRBJ2-3; no clear D. Germline CDR1 and CDR2: SQVTM and ANQGSEA. This CDR3 has 12 residues. The V end was cut by 4 bases, the J end by 2 bases, with 7 bases between. CDR3 loop: CSVVKATDTQYF. In DNA form, the CDR3 reads TGCAGCGTTGTAAAAGCCACAGATACGCAGTATTTT.

The sample holds many counts of this clonotype. The V call is TRBV6-5, the J call TRBJ1-2, with D tentatively TRBD1 (6 bases). Germline loops: CDR1 MNHEY, CDR2 SVGAGI. The ends were cut back, 2 bases at V and 1 base at J, with 14 bases in the middle. This CDR3 has 16 amino acids. CDR3 loop: CASSYLRGSGNYGYTF. CDR3 in DNA: TGTGCCAGCAGTTACCTCAGGGGTAGTGGTAACTATGGCTACACCTTC.

V and J are TRBV6-5 and TRBJ2-7, with D unclear. V lost 0 bases and J lost 1, with 7 bases in between. Looked up from germline, CDR1 is MNHEY and CDR2 is SVGAGI. The length of the CDR3 is 14 residues. The CDR3 DNA reads as TGTGCCAGCAGTTACTCGATAGTTTCCTACGAGCAGTACTTC. It encodes CASSYSIVSYEQYF.

The CDR3: CASSYWDRAMNTEAFF. The CDR3 nucleotides are TGTGCCAGCAGTTACTGGGACAGGGCGATGAACACTGAAGCTTTCTTT. This chain connects TRBV6-5 to TRBJ1-1; 9 nucleotides align to TRBD1. V lost 1 base to trimming and J lost 0 bases; unmatched junction nucleotides: 3. The germline V gene has CDR1 MNHEY and CDR2 SVGAGI. There are 16 residues in the CDR3.

J is TRBJ1-6 and V is TRBV7-3; 7 bases agree with TRBD1. Trimming at V came to 4 bases and at J to 8 bases, leaving 5 bases not matched to a gene. Germline V CDR1 and CDR2: SGHTA, FQGTGA. The CDR3 has 14 amino acids. In DNA form, the CDR3 reads TGTGCCAGCAGCTCCACCACAGGGGATTCACCCCTCCACTTT. Translation: CASSSTTGDSPLHF.

There are a few counts of this clonotype. The CDR3 DNA is TGTGCCATCAGTGAGACTAGCCCAGATACGCAGTATTTT. It is translated as CAISETSPDTQYF. The chain recombines TRBV10-3 with TRBJ2-3, with D perhaps TRBD2 (6 bases). Germline CDR1 and CDR2: ENHRY and SYGVKD. This CDR3 comprises 13 residues. V lost 2 bases and J 4 bases, leaving 7 bases between the germline ends.